These 29 T cell receptor beta chains originate from one sample sequenced in a study of cytomegalovirus exposure and HLA in healthy donors. Clones were read by immunoSEQ multiplex PCR, and TCRdb kept only the in-frame ones, dropping some. The table includes 70,000 or so clones, 94% detected once. Sequencing input: PBMCs. The source of these receptors is a young woman in good health and CMV-seropositive.

This chain uses TRBV11-2 with TRBJ1-2, with a possible D match to TRBD1 (6 bases). The CDR3 consists of 13 residues. The V end was cut by 4 bases, the J end by 4 bases, with 10 bases between. CDR1 SGHAT and CDR2 FQNNGV come from the germline V gene. CDR3 DNA: TGTGCCAGCAGCTCAACAGGGTTCTATGGCTACACCTTC. This codes for CASSSTGFYGYTF.

The chain uses TRBV10-2 and TRBJ1-4, with a possible D match to TRBD1 (5 bases). Trimming pared 1 base from V and 8 bases from J, leaving 14 bases between. CDR1 is WSHSY, CDR2 SAAADI, per germline. CDR3 length: 15 amino acids. Here the CDR3 DNA reads TGCGCCAGCAGTGAGTGGGACCGGGAGGTCGAAAAACTGTTTTTT. This gives the protein CASSEWDREVEKLFF.

This rearrangement joins TRBV21-1 to TRBJ2-1; the DNA was not compared with TRBD2, the D call given in the table. TRBV21-1 is designated a pseudogene. The CDR3 loop spans 15 amino acids. The CDR3 DNA sequence: TGTGCCAGCAGCAAAGGGGGACTAGCTGTTTGTGAGCAGTTCTTC. Residues: CASSKGGLAVCEQFF.

The chain uses TRBV6-5 and TRBJ2-3; maybe TRBD2 (6 bases). The V end was cut by 6 bases, the J end by 3 bases, with 16 bases between. This CDR3 is 15 amino acids long. Germline assignment: CDR1 MNHEY and CDR2 SVGAGI. CDR3 region: CASRTGGGGTDTQYF. CDR3 sequence (DNA): TGTGCCAGCAGGACCGGGGGAGGAGGGACAGATACGCAGTATTTT.

The genes are TRBV5-1 and TRBJ2-5, with 11 bases lining up with TRBD2. The CDR3 loop spans 16 amino acids. V trimming: 3 bases; J trimming: 5 bases; junction bases outside the gene matches: 9. Germline CDR1 is SGHRS and CDR2 is YFSETQ. The CDR3 here is CASSWGTSGLGETQYF. Here the CDR3 DNA reads TGCGCCAGCAGCTGGGGGACTAGCGGCCTCGGGGAGACCCAGTACTTC.

Worth noting for this clone: Within the sample, other DNA sequences also encode this same CDR3. The chain combines TRBV2 with TRBJ2-5, with TRBD2 matching over 10 bases. V trimming: 6 bases; J trimming: 2 bases; junction bases outside the gene matches: 9. Germline V lookup: CDR1 SNHLY, CDR2 FYNNEI. The CDR3 is 16 residues long. Here the CDR3 DNA reads TGTGCCAGCAGCCTCCGGCTAGCGGGAGTACAAGAGACCCAGTACTTC. Encoded protein: CASSLRLAGVQETQYF.

The gene calls are TRBV6-1 and TRBJ1-4; tentative D call: TRBD1 (5 bases). CDR1 and CDR2 (germline): MNHNS, SASEGT. The CDR3 length is 16 residues. The V gene lost 2 bases and the J gene lost 5 bases, with 15 bases spanning the gap. This CDR3 reads CASSEFQGVGNEKLFF. As DNA, the CDR3 is TGTGCCAGCAGTGAATTTCAAGGGGTCGGGAATGAAAAACTGTTTTTT.

The CDR3 loop reads CASRTGQQSSYGYTF. CDR3 sequence (DNA): TGTGCCAGCAGGACGGGACAGCAGAGCTCCTATGGCTACACCTTC. V gene TRBV27 combines with J gene TRBJ1-2; TRBD1 matches 7 bases. The CDR3 extends over 15 amino acids. Germline V lookup: CDR1 MNHEY, CDR2 SMNVEV (reference sequence). V trimming: 6 bases; J trimming: 4 bases; junction bases outside the gene matches: 11.

The chain couples TRBV19 to TRBJ2-2; 7 bases align to TRBD2. The V segment lost 7 bases and the J segment 0 bases; nucleotides outside the gene matches: 8. This CDR3 has 16 amino acids. Germline CDR1 and CDR2: LNHDA and SQIVND (reference sequence). CDR3 coding DNA: TGTGCCAGTAAAGGGGAGCTAGCGGCGAACACCGGGGAGCTGTTTTTT. Its translation: CASKGELAANTGELFF.

The chain combines TRBV13 with TRBJ2-6; D not certain. Between the trimmed V and J ends, which lost 3 bases and 2 bases, there was a span of 8 bases. There are 15 residues in the CDR3. Germline CDR1 is PRHDT and CDR2 is FYEKMQ (reference sequence). CDR3 in amino acids: CASSFVTPGANVLTF. The DNA of the CDR3 is TGTGCCAGCAGCTTCGTCACACCTGGGGCCAACGTCCTGACTTTC.

This clone was detected once. The rearrangement uses TRBV27 and TRBJ2-1, with 12 nucleotides matching TRBD1. The CDR3 sequence is 18 residues long. V shed 4 bases, J shed 6 bases, and the junction held 13 bases outside the gene matches. CDR1 is MNHEY and CDR2 is SMNVEV in the germline V gene (reference sequence). The CDR3 DNA follows: TGTGCCAGCAGTTGGGGGGGACAGGGGGCTCCGACTATCAATGAGCAGTTCTTC. Translation: CASSWGGQGAPTINEQFF.

The chain links TRBV19 to TRBJ1-1; the D gene is possibly TRBD1 (5 bases). The CDR3 is 13 amino acids. Between the trimmed V and J ends, which lost 6 bases and 5 bases, there was a span of 13 bases. In germline, CDR1 is LNHDA, CDR2 SQIVND (reference sequence). CDR3 region: CASRWGEGTEAFF. The DNA for the CDR3 is TGTGCCAGTAGATGGGGGGAGGGGACTGAAGCTTTCTTT. Filled out from reference TRBV19 and TRBJ1-1, the complete variable domain reads DGGITQSPKYLFRKEGQNVTLSCEQNLNHDAMYWYRQDPGQGLRLIYYSQIVNDFQKGDIAEGYSVSREKKESFPLTVTSAQKNPTAFYLCASRWGEGTEAFFGQGTRLTVV.

CDR3 bases: TGTGCCAGCACCGCCGACAGGGCCCGGGCAGATACGCAGTATTTT. This encodes CASTADRARADTQYF. The chain employs TRBV2 and TRBJ2-3, with 7 bases lining up with TRBD1. Germline CDR1 SNHLY, CDR2 FYNNEI. The junction had 11 bases not matched to a gene; V was cut back by 7 bases and J by 4 bases. The CDR3 is 15 amino acids.

The gene calls are TRBV11-2 and TRBJ1-2; D is possibly TRBD1 (6 bases). The V gene's germline CDR1 is SGHAT and CDR2 FQNNGV. Trimming pared 4 bases from V and 2 bases from J, leaving 8 bases between. The CDR3 runs to 13 residues. CDR3 region: CASSSTGNYGYTF. The DNA for the CDR3 is TGTGCCAGCAGCTCCACAGGGAACTATGGCTACACCTTC.

The chain is built from TRBV20-1 and TRBJ1-1, with 8 bases identical to TRBD1. Germline CDR1 DFQATT, CDR2 SNEGSKA (reference sequence). With V trimmed by 8 bases and J by 8 bases, 7 bases remained unmatched. The CDR3 contains 11 residues. This chain's CDR3 is CSPGTGTEAFF. The CDR3 region has the DNA TGCAGTCCCGGGACAGGAACCGAAGCTTTCTTT.

The chain couples TRBV5-6 to TRBJ2-3; 8 bases line up with TRBD2. There are 15 residues in the CDR3. J lost 4 bases, V lost 0 bases, and 4 bases had no gene match. In germline, CDR1 is SGHDT, CDR2 YYEEEE. The CDR3 region is CASSLVGGGPDTQYF. The CDR3 DNA follows: TGTGCCAGCAGCTTGGTTGGCGGGGGGCCAGATACGCAGTATTTT.

This clone came up once. The rearrangement uses TRBV7-9 and TRBJ2-5; D gene uncertain. CDR1 and CDR2 from the germline V gene are SEHNR and FQNEAQ (reference sequence). V lost 5 bases and J lost 3, with 13 bases in between. This CDR3 is built from 14 residues. The CDR3, as DNA: TGTGCCAGCAGCCCGCCATTTCGAGAAGAGACCCAGTACTTC. Translation: CASSPPFREETQYF.

This clone was detected only once. The V and J genes are TRBV30 and TRBJ1-1; possible D gene TRBD1, 6 bases. Trimming shortened V by 4 bases and J by 5 bases, and 17 bases separated the two germline ends. Per the germline V gene, CDR1 is GTSNPN and CDR2 is SVGIG (reference sequence). The CDR3 has 14 amino acids. CDR3 protein: CAWIRPDSWTEAFF. CDR3 nucleotides: TGTGCCTGGATACGGCCGGACAGCTGGACTGAAGCTTTCTTT. Combining the CDR3 with reference TRBV30 and TRBJ1-1 gives the whole variable domain SQTIHQWPATLVQPVGSPLSLECTVEGTSNPNLYWYRQAAGRGLQLLFYSVGIGQISSEVPQNLSASRPQDRQFILSSKKLLLSDSGFYLCAWIRPDSWTEAFFGQGTRLTVV.

V gene TRBV9 combines with J gene TRBJ1-6; D might be TRBD1 (5 bases). This CDR3 region has 15 residues. The germline CDR1 and CDR2 sequences are SGDLS and YYNGEE. V was trimmed by 3 bases and J by 8 bases, leaving 15 bases between them. CDR3 DNA sequence: TGTGCCAGCAGCGAGGCCCCTGGGGGGGATTCACCCCTCCACTTT. As protein: CASSEAPGGDSPLHF.

The rearrangement uses TRBV20-1 and TRBJ2-7; D is uncertain. The CDR3 runs 11 residues. Germline loops: CDR1 DFQATT, CDR2 SNEGSKA (reference sequence). Trimming cost V 5 bases and J 7 bases, with 12 bases left between them. CDR3 sequence reads: CSARQTREQYF. As DNA, the CDR3 is TGCAGTGCTCGACAAACCAGGGAGCAGTACTTC.

The chain uses TRBV30 and TRBJ2-7; 8 bases fit TRBD2. V shed 0 bases, J shed 7 bases, and the junction held 8 bases outside the gene matches. Germline values: CDR1 GTSNPN, CDR2 SVGIG (reference sequence). The CDR3 covers 14 residues. CDR3 sequence: CAWSVGLAGGEQYF. CDR3 DNA sequence: TGTGCCTGGAGTGTTGGGCTAGCGGGCGGAGAGCAGTACTTC.

The chain combines TRBV12-2 with TRBJ2-2; TRBD2, the table's D call, lacks a check against the DNA. TRBV12-2 is tagged as a pseudogene. The CDR3 contains 17 residues. The CDR3 DNA follows: TGTGCAAGTCGCTTAAAGTACTACAAGCCTGGCACCGGGGAGCTGTTTTTT. Its protein product is CASRLKYYKPGTGELFF.

This chain links TRBV5-6 with TRBJ2-7, with 11 bases matching TRBD1. Germline CDR1 SGHDT, CDR2 YYEEEE. This CDR3 comprises 14 residues. V was pared by 4 bases and J by 2 bases, with 2 bases of the junction left unmatched. CDR3 amino acids: CASSGDRGAYEQYF. The CDR3 bases are TGTGCCAGCAGCGGGGACAGGGGGGCCTACGAGCAGTACTTC.

The V and J genes are TRBV5-6 and TRBJ2-3; 8 positions agree with TRBD1. The CDR3 is made up of 12 amino acids. Germline CDR1 is SGHDT and CDR2 is YYEEEE. Losses at the gene ends were 3 bases for V and 11 bases for J; bases not matched to a gene: 5. The CDR3 sequence is CASSWAGTGQYF. The DNA of the CDR3 is TGTGCCAGCAGCTGGGCCGGGACAGGGCAGTATTTT.

Note on this clone: Mismatch with germline at one junction end may stem from a read error. The chain combines TRBV7-8 with TRBJ2-3; 12 nucleotides agree with TRBD2. The CDR3 spans 16 residues. The germline V gene encodes CDR1 SGHVS and CDR2 FQNEAQ. CDR3 residues: CASSVAGLAGSDTQYF. CDR3 bases: TGTGCCAGCAGCGTAGCCGGACTAGCGGGGTCAGATACGCAGTATTTT. The full variable domain, in which reference TRBV7-8 and TRBJ2-3 provide the parts outside the CDR3, is GAGVSQSPRYKVAKRGQDVALRCDPISGHVSLFWYQQALGQGPEFLTYFQNEAQLDKSGLPSDRFFAERPEGSVSTLKIQRTQQEDSAVYLCASSVAGLAGSDTQYFGPGTRLTVL.

The rearrangement links TRBV30 to TRBJ1-2, with 10 nucleotides matching TRBD1. This CDR3 comprises 15 residues. Germline CDR1 GTSNPN, CDR2 SVGIG (reference sequence). V was pared by 5 bases and J by 4 bases, with 10 bases of the junction left unmatched. The CDR3 protein is CAWGPGQGNFYGYTF. The CDR3 bases are TGTGCCTGGGGTCCGGGACAGGGGAATTTCTATGGCTACACCTTC.

V is TRBV7-2 and J is TRBJ2-1; possible D gene TRBD1, 6 bases. Germline CDR1 SGHTA, CDR2 FQGNSA. This CDR3 is built from 16 residues. V shed 5 bases and J shed 0 bases, with 14 bases lying between them. Here the CDR3 DNA reads TGTGCCAGCAGCCAGGGGTGGCAGAGCTCCTACAATGAGCAGTTCTTC. The encoded protein is CASSQGWQSSYNEQFF.

The CDR3 spells CASSPTTTVTYEQYF. CDR3 bases: TGTGCCAGCAGCCCCACAACGACTGTCACCTACGAGCAGTACTTC. V usage is TRBV11-2 and J usage is TRBJ2-7, with unresolved D. The germline gives CDR1 SGHAT, CDR2 FQNNGV. Trimming took 5 bases from V and 2 from J, leaving 16 bases between them. The CDR3 is 15 residues long.

The chain's CDR3 is CASSLVQGEYEQYF. The CDR3 DNA follows: TGTGCCAGCAGCTTAGTCCAGGGGGAATACGAGCAGTACTTC. This chain uses TRBV7-2 with TRBJ2-7, with TRBD1 identical over 7 bases. Per the germline V gene, CDR1 is SGHTA and CDR2 is FQGNSA. This CDR3 comprises 14 residues. J gave up 4 bases and V 1 base, and 4 bases lay outside the gene matches.